This T cell receptor beta chain was captured by sequencing in a study of blood T cells in healthy people across ages. CDR1 and CDR2 from the germline V gene are SGHRS and YFSETQ. This CDR3 comprises 14 residues. V was clipped by 3 bases and J by 8 bases; unmatched bases: 8. Primers used in a second PCR of about 7 to 12 cycles were a sample-barcoded 5' primer and a J-beta primer mix. Unique molecular identifiers of 12 random nucleotides labeled each cDNA. MiXCR was run by TCRdb on the 5' RACE reads, yielding one entry per CDR3 protein. The table lists about 620,000 distinct CDR3 sequences, over 40% of them singletons.

The sample was blood. The clonotype originates from a woman of 80 years or more in good health. The rearrangement joins TRBV5-1 to TRBJ2-1, with 7 bases matching TRBD2. The CDR3 here is CASSSSLRGDEQFF. The CDR3, as DNA: TGCGCCAGCAGCTCATCCCTCCGGGGGGATGAGCAGTTCTTC.